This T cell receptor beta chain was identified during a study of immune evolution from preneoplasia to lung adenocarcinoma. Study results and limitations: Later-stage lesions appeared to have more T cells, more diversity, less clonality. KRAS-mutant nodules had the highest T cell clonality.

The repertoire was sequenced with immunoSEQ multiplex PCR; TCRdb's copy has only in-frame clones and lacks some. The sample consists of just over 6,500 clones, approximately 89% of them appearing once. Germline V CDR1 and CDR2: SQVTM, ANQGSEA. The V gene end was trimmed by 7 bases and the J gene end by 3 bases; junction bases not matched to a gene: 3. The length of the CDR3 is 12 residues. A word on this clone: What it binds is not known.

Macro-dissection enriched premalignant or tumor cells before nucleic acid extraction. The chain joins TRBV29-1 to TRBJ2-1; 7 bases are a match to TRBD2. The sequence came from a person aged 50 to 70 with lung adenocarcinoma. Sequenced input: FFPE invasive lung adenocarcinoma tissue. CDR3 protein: CSAERDYNEQFF. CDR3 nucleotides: TGCAGCGCCGAGCGGGACTACAATGAGCAGTTCTTC.